This T cell receptor beta chain came from a study of shared clonotypes between healthy human individuals. The CDR3 consists of 16 residues. From germline, CDR1 is SSHAT and CDR2 FNYEAQ (reference sequence). To note about this clone: A read error may produce the germline difference seen at one junction end.

The protocol was immunoSEQ multiplex PCR, while the TCRdb copy is restricted to in-frame clones and leaves out a portion. The data contain roughly 2 million clones, almost 96% of them singletons. A CD45RA+ naive subset and a CD45RA-negative memory subset were split from CD4+ cells. The TCR originated in a young man in good health. This rearrangement joins TRBV7-7 to TRBJ1-6; D not resolved. Specimen: naive CD4+ T cells sorted from blood. Subset reported: CD45RA+ positively selected. The CDR3, as DNA: TGTGCTAGCAGCTCCGAAAACAGTGCCTTTGATTCACCCCTCCACTTT. The encoded protein is CASSSENSAFDSPLHF.